A selection of T cell receptor beta chains follows, all from one sample in a study of T cells after yellow fever vaccination. MiXCR was run by TCRdb on the 5' RACE reads, yielding one entry per CDR3 protein. The sample includes 550,000 to 750,000 distinct CDR3 sequences, roughly 14% of them seen just once. Sequencing was performed on PBMCs, taken on the day of the yellow fever booster vaccination. These receptors all come from a man under 40 who received the YFV17D yellow fever vaccine. CDR3s include the opening cysteine and the closing phenylalanine or tryptophan.

V gene: TRBV7-9
J gene: TRBJ2-5
CDR3 protein: CASSFWGRGETQYF

V gene: TRBV4-3
J gene: TRBJ2-2
CDR3 protein: CASSQDRGAGELFF

V gene: TRBV4-1
J gene: TRBJ2-1
CDR3 protein: CASSQVLGPPTGHNEQFF

V gene: TRBV5-1
J gene: TRBJ2-3
CDR3 protein: CASSLFTSGSTDTQYF

V gene: TRBV20-1
J gene: TRBJ2-3
CDR3 protein: CSARDFTDTQYF

V gene: TRBV12-3/TRBV12-4
J gene: TRBJ1-5
CDR3 protein: CASRGDVGNQPQHF

V gene: TRBV29-1
J gene: TRBJ2-3
CDR3 protein: CSVAGTAFSTDTQYF

V gene: TRBV5-1
J gene: TRBJ1-2
CDR3 protein: CASSFGYRYGYTF

V gene: TRBV7-2
J gene: TRBJ1-1
CDR3 protein: CASSFSRVRTEAFF

V gene: TRBV7-2
J gene: TRBJ2-5
CDR3 protein: CASSYWGRDGETQYF

V gene: TRBV6-2/TRBV6-3
J gene: TRBJ2-6
CDR3 protein: CASSYWGGANVLTF

V gene: TRBV7-9
J gene: TRBJ2-7
CDR3 protein: CASSPSGGRGYEQYF

V gene: TRBV5-1
J gene: TRBJ2-4
CDR3 protein: CASSFTDAKNIQYF

V gene: TRBV5-5
J gene: TRBJ2-7
CDR3 protein: CASSLGLVEPYSYEQYF

V gene: TRBV29-1
J gene: TRBJ2-1
CDR3 protein: CSVARTSLNEQFF

V gene: TRBV21-1
J gene: TRBJ2-7
CDR3 protein: CASSKDGQANSYEQYF

V gene: TRBV10-1
J gene: TRBJ2-2
CDR3 protein: CASSESPPGELFF

V gene: TRBV12-3/TRBV12-4
J gene: TRBJ2-2
CDR3 protein: CASRSAGDGTGELFF

V gene: TRBV19
J gene: TRBJ2-2
CDR3 protein: CATYLGGNTGELFF

V gene: TRBV7-8
J gene: TRBJ2-4
CDR3 protein: CAPGTDKNIQYF

V gene: TRBV2
J gene: TRBJ2-6
CDR3 protein: CASTRQGNGANVLTF

V gene: TRBV28
J gene: TRBJ2-1
CDR3 protein: CASSLYPGQGDNEQFF

V gene: TRBV7-9
J gene: TRBJ2-1
CDR3 protein: CASSSQPPGRHYNEQFF

V gene: TRBV5-4
J gene: TRBJ2-1
CDR3 protein: CASSPSDRGGYNEQFF

V gene: TRBV5-1
J gene: TRBJ2-1
CDR3 protein: CASSPGRGSGDEQFF